This TCR beta chain originates from a study of OX40 agonist ivuxolimab in advanced cancers. General study points: Clonal expansion in partial responders at 0.1-3.0 mg/kg ranked among the lowest.

Notes on this clone: Its antigen remains unknown.

Assay: immunoSEQ multiplex PCR; the TCRdb copy retains only in-frame clones and omits some. The table has about 70,000 clones, approximately 90% seen once. Any history of autoimmune disease or systemic immunosuppression disqualified patients. The CDR3 sequence is 16 residues long. Germline V gene sequence: CDR1 SGDLS, CDR2 YYNGEE. The V and J ends lost 6 bases and 3 bases respectively, with 21 bases between them. This clonotype originated in an adult with an advanced solid tumor such as melanoma, head and neck, liver or kidney cancer. This chain joins TRBV9 and TRBJ1-1, with D maybe TRBD1 (6 bases). The sequences come from CD4+ or CD8+ T cells sorted from blood, collected in a trial of the OX40 agonist ivuxolimab. The CDR3 DNA is TGTGCCAGCAACCCATGGGGGGGCTCAGGGGACACTGAAGCTTTCTTT. The encoded protein is CASNPWGGSGDTEAFF.